Listed below are T cell receptor beta chains from one sample, sequenced in a study of CXCR3-negative and CXCR3-positive naive CD8 T cells. TCRdb re-called the 5' RACE reads and catalogs CDR3 proteins one per entry, DNA excluded. The table counts some 130,000 distinct CDR3 sequences; approximately 0.3% lies in the top ten. The sequenced sample was naive CXCR3- CD8+ T cells from blood. All receptors come from a human donor in good health. Some clones in this sample may be carry-over from other donors' samples. CDR3s include the opening cysteine and the closing phenylalanine or tryptophan. The order of the fields is V gene, J gene, CDR3 protein.

TRBV20-1	TRBJ2-1	CSATPEVGRTVYNEQFF
TRBV5-1	TRBJ2-7	CASTPTTGAEQYF
TRBV5-1	TRBJ2-3	CASSLGQGPKPNTQYF
TRBV7-9	TRBJ2-5	CASSLTGKETQYF
TRBV12-3/TRBV12-4	TRBJ2-7	CASSLSGLAGVYEQYF
TRBV12-3/TRBV12-4	TRBJ2-1	CASRTEGNEQFF
TRBV18	TRBJ2-1	CASSPTEGLLNEQFF
TRBV14	TRBJ2-3	CASSLGQGPDTQYF
TRBV12-3/TRBV12-4	TRBJ1-2	CASANSEVGAVNGYTF
TRBV7-6	TRBJ1-4	CASSLEYGEKLFF
TRBV19	TRBJ2-1	CASSVGLAPRFF
TRBV11-2	TRBJ2-5	CASSLVDPAGVGETQYF
TRBV27	TRBJ2-1	CASSPSGTSYNEQFF
TRBV12-3/TRBV12-4	TRBJ1-2	CASSLGSWGGYTF